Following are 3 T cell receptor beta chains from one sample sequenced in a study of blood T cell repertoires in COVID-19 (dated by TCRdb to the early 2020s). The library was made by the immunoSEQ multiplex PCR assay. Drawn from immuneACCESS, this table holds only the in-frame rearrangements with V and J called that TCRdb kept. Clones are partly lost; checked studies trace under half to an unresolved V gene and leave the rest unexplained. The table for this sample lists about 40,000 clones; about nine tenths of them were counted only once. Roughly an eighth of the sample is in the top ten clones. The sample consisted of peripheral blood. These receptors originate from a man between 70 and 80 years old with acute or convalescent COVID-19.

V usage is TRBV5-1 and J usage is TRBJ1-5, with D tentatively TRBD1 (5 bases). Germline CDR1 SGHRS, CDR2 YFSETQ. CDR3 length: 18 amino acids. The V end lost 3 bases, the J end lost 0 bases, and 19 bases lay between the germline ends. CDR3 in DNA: TGCGCCAGCAGCTCCCCAGGGATAAACCCCTATAGCAATCAGCCCCAGCATTTT. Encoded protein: CASSSPGINPYSNQPQHF.

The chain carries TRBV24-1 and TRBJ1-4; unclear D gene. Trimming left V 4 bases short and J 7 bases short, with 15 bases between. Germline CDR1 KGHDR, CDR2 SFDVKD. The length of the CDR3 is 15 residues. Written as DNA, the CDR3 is TGTGCCACCAGTGAAACCGGGAGGTTCGGTGAAAAACTGTTTTTT. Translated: CATSETGRFGEKLFF.

The CDR3 region is CASSPSGQQPQHF. The CDR3 DNA sequence: TGTGCCAGCAGTCCTTCCGGACAGCAGCCCCAGCATTTT. The chain combines TRBV28 with TRBJ1-5, with D perhaps matching TRBD1 (6 bases). This CDR3 has 13 residues. Trimming took 5 bases from V and 7 from J, leaving 12 bases between them. Germline CDR1 reads MDHEN; CDR2 reads SYDVKM.